This T cell receptor beta chain was captured in a study of CD8 T cells in ankylosing spondylitis. Study-wide results and caveats: About 8 highly homologous variants formed a TCR beta motif that appeared characteristic of ankylosing spondylitis blood. Relatively rare in peripheral blood, disease-linked clones were also CD8+.

V lost 8 bases and J 3 bases, leaving 13 bases between the germline ends. Germline V lookup: CDR1 SQVTM, CDR2 ANQGSEA. This CDR3 contains 12 residues. A word on this clonotype: Its target is not known.

TCRdb independently ran MiXCR on the 5' RACE reads; one entry per CDR3 protein. Of a few hundred thousand distinct CDR3 sequences detected, more than 9.5% appear once; the ten largest clones hold under 7.5%. V is TRBV29-1 and J is TRBJ1-1; D call uncertain. Material for sequencing was blood, either unsorted or a sorted T cell fraction (not recorded which). This clonotype originated in a male donor with ankylosing spondylitis. The CDR3: CSFGTVDTEAFF. CDR3 coding DNA: TGCAGCTTTGGAACTGTGGACACTGAAGCTTTCTTT.